One and the same sample provided the 22 T cell receptor beta chains below, sequenced in a study of T-cell memory formation after mild COVID-19. TCRdb itself ran the 5' RACE reads through MiXCR, one entry per CDR3 protein. The sample lists approximately 290,000 distinct CDR3 sequences, approximately 20% occurring once. Sequencing input: PBMCs or a T cell subset sorted from them (not recorded which). The receptors were gathered from a man aged 18 to 30 who had mild COVID-19 (a few samples of this study predate the infection). Cell type and time point are not known.

V is TRBV6-1 and J is TRBJ1-4; no definite D call. Per germline, CDR1 MNHNS and CDR2 SASEGT. The ends were cut back, 1 base at V and 7 bases at J, with 10 bases in the middle. CDR3 length equals 14 residues. Here the CDR3 reads CASSEVRLGEKLFF. As DNA, the CDR3 is TGTGCCAGCAGTGAAGTCCGCCTGGGTGAAAAACTGTTTTTT.

The chain joins TRBV7-9 to TRBJ2-5; D is perhaps TRBD1 (6 bases). CDR1 is SEHNR, CDR2 FQNEAQ, per germline (reference sequence). The length of the CDR3 is 15 residues. The V gene lost 2 bases and the J gene lost 2 bases, with 12 bases spanning the gap. This CDR3 is CASSLIKGHQETQYF. In nucleotides, the CDR3 is TGTGCCAGCAGCTTAATCAAGGGACATCAAGAGACCCAGTACTTC.

This clonotype has only a few counts. This chain uses TRBV4-3 with TRBJ1-6; D is uncertain. This CDR3 has 14 amino acids. Germline CDR1 reads LGHNA; CDR2 reads YSLEER. V was shortened by 3 bases and J by 9 bases, with 12 bases between the two germline ends. The CDR3: CASSQPGVGSPLHF. DNA for the CDR3: TGCGCCAGCAGCCAGCCTGGGGTTGGTTCACCCCTCCACTTT.

Only a few counts were recorded for this clonotype. The rearrangement links TRBV6-1 to TRBJ2-5; TRBD1 matches at 12 bases. In germline, CDR1 is MNHNS, CDR2 SASEGT. Trimming took 4 bases from V and 9 from J; bases not matched to a gene: 6. The CDR3 spans 14 residues. CDR3 in DNA: TGTGCCAGCAGTGGGGGACAGGGGGCTTTGGCCCAGTACTTC. Its translation: CASSGGQGALAQYF.

CDR3 residues: CASSSAVQRNEQFF. CDR3 in DNA: TGTGCCAGCAGCTCAGCGGTTCAGAGGAATGAGCAGTTCTTC. J is TRBJ2-1 and V is TRBV7-2, with D maybe TRBD2 (5 bases). Per the germline V gene, CDR1 is SGHTA and CDR2 is FQGNSA. There are 14 residues in the CDR3. With 4 bases removed from V and 7 bases from J, the gap between germline ends came to 14 bases.

This rearrangement joins TRBV7-6 to TRBJ2-5, with TRBD2 identical over 9 bases. Germline CDR1 is SGHVS and CDR2 is FNYEAQ. The CDR3 totals 15 residues. The J segment lost 4 bases and the V segment lost 1 base, leaving 4 bases of the junction unmatched. CDR3 sequence reads: CASSLGSGGPETQYF. CDR3 coding DNA: TGTGCCAGCAGCTTAGGTAGCGGGGGCCCAGAGACCCAGTACTTC.

The V and J genes are TRBV6-5 and TRBJ1-5, with 7 bases fitting TRBD1. Germline CDR1 MNHEY, CDR2 SVGAGI. This CDR3 has 14 residues. V was pared by 2 bases and J by 4 bases, with 2 bases of the junction left unmatched. For the CDR3, the DNA is TGTGCCAGCAGTTACGGGGGACAGAATCAGCCCCAGCATTTT. Its protein is CASSYGGQNQPQHF.

V usage is TRBV19 and J usage is TRBJ2-6, with TRBD1 identical over 7 bases. The V segment lost 1 base and the J segment 1 base; nucleotides outside the gene matches: 10. Germline V gene lookup returns CDR1 LNHDA and CDR2 SQIVND (reference sequence). The CDR3 sequence is 19 residues long. CDR3 region: CASSIVGQDVGSGANVLTF. The CDR3 region has the DNA TGTGCCAGTAGTATAGTTGGACAGGACGTCGGTTCTGGGGCCAACGTCCTGACTTTC.

There are a few counts of this clonotype. The chain combines TRBV14 with TRBJ2-7, with 10 positions matching TRBD1. The ends lost 4 bases at V and 6 bases at J; junction bases unmatched: 6. Germline assignment: CDR1 SGHDN and CDR2 FVKESK. The CDR3 has 14 residues. CDR3 DNA sequence: TGTGCCAGCAGCCCTAGGACAGGGGGAGGCGAGCAGTACTTC. Protein product: CASSPRTGGGEQYF.

This rearrangement joins TRBV11-2 to TRBJ1-6; a possible D gene is TRBD1 (5 bases). Trimming stripped 5 bases from V and 7 bases from J, with 18 bases between. Germline V CDR1 and CDR2: SGHAT, FQNNGV. The CDR3 covers 16 residues. The CDR3 protein is CASSPRTDRGNSPLHF. As DNA, the CDR3 is TGTGCCAGCAGCCCTCGGACGGACCGGGGGAATTCACCCCTCCACTTT.

This clonotype was seen ten or more times. The rearrangement links TRBV11-2 to TRBJ1-1; no reliable D call. Looked up from germline, CDR1 is SGHAT and CDR2 is FQNNGV. The CDR3 sequence is 15 residues long. Trimming removed 3 bases from V and 7 bases from J, with 18 bases in between. The CDR3 nucleotides read TGTGCCAGCAGCTTGAGTGGAAGAGGACGGGGTGAAGCTTTCTTT. Translating it yields CASSLSGRGRGEAFF.

This clonotype has only a few counts. The genes are TRBV9 and TRBJ2-1, with TRBD2 matching over 8 bases. The ends lost 5 bases at V and 9 bases at J; junction bases unmatched: 10. CDR1 and CDR2 from the germline V gene are SGDLS and YYNGEE. The CDR3 spans 14 residues. CDR3: CASRYSGAEGEQFF. The CDR3 DNA reads TGTGCCAGCAGGTATAGCGGGGCAGAGGGTGAGCAGTTCTTC.

In its sample, this clonotype was seen many times. The gene calls are TRBV20-1 and TRBJ1-2; TRBD1 is a possible D gene (6 bases). The length of the CDR3 is 13 residues. CDR1 is DFQATT and CDR2 is SNEGSKA in the germline V gene (reference sequence). The V end was cut by 3 bases, the J end by 5 bases, with 13 bases between. The chain's CDR3 is CSASEQGYYGYTF. In DNA, the CDR3 is TGCAGTGCTAGTGAACAGGGTTATTATGGCTACACCTTC.

There are a few counts of this clonotype. V usage is TRBV5-1 and J usage is TRBJ2-7; 10 bases fit TRBD1. Germline CDR1 SGHRS, CDR2 YFSETQ. J lost 6 bases, V lost 2 bases, and 8 bases had no gene match. The CDR3 consists of 15 residues. CDR3 amino acids: CASSLGQGGYVEQYV. The CDR3, as DNA: TGCGCCAGCAGCTTAGGACAGGGGGGATATGTCGAGCAGTACGTC.

Only a few counts were recorded for this clonotype. The chain recombines TRBV9 with TRBJ2-3; D is perhaps TRBD1 (6 bases). CDR3 size: 15 residues. Germline values: CDR1 SGDLS, CDR2 YYNGEE. V was trimmed by 0 bases and J by 6 bases, leaving 14 bases between them. DNA for the CDR3: TGTGCCAGCAGCGTAGGGGGCAACAGGGAGGATACGCAGTATTTT. Its translation: CASSVGGNREDTQYF.

Only a few counts were recorded for this clonotype. This rearrangement joins TRBV11-2 to TRBJ2-1, with D uncertain. CDR3 length: 14 residues. Germline assignment: CDR1 SGHAT and CDR2 FQNNGV. V gave up 4 bases and J gave up 9 bases, with 16 bases separating them. CDR3 amino acids: CASSWTPGLGEQFF. As DNA, the CDR3 is TGTGCCAGCAGCTGGACCCCTGGGCTCGGTGAGCAGTTCTTC.

The chain couples TRBV30 to TRBJ1-2; maybe TRBD1 (6 bases). The germline CDR1 and CDR2 sequences are GTSNPN and SVGIG (reference sequence). V was shortened by 4 bases and J by 2 bases, with 14 bases between the two germline ends. The CDR3 is made up of 14 amino acids. The CDR3 region has the DNA TGTGCCTGGATCGCCCGGGACACAAACTATGGCTACACCTTC. It specifies CAWIARDTNYGYTF.

The gene calls are TRBV7-9 and TRBJ2-5; TRBD1 agrees at 8 bases. Trimming cost V 5 bases and J 7 bases; bases outside gene matches: 6. CDR3 length: 13 amino acids. The germline CDR1 and CDR2 sequences are SEHNR and FQNEAQ (reference sequence). CDR3 sequence (DNA): TGTGCCAGCAGCGGGACAGGTCTCGGGACCCAGTACTTC. Its translation is CASSGTGLGTQYF. Together with reference TRBV7-9 and TRBJ2-5, the CDR3 gives the full variable domain: DTGVSQNPRHKITKRGQNVTFRCDPISEHNRLYWYRQTLGQGPEFLTYFQNEAQLEKSRLLSDRFSAERPKGSFSTLEIQRTEQGDSAMYLCASSGTGLGTQYFGPGTRLLVL.

Only a few counts were recorded for this clonotype. The CDR3 here is CASGPSPGDTQYF. Here the CDR3 DNA reads TGTGCTAGTGGTCCCAGCCCGGGGGATACGCAGTATTTT. The chain has TRBV12-5 and TRBJ2-3, with a possible D match to TRBD2 (5 bases). The CDR3 runs to 13 residues. Germline V lookup: CDR1 LGHNT, CDR2 FRNRAP. V was trimmed by 5 bases and J by 6 bases, leaving 12 bases between them.

J is TRBJ2-2 and V is TRBV6-5; tentatively, D is TRBD2 (6 bases). The length of the CDR3 is 14 residues. V lost 0 bases and J lost 6, with 8 bases in between. Per germline, CDR1 MNHEY and CDR2 SVGAGI. The CDR3 DNA sequence: TGTGCCAGCAGTTACTCGTGGGGGGCCGGGGAGCTGTTTTTT. As protein: CASSYSWGAGELFF.

This clonotype was observed a few times. The junction departs from the called germline gene at one end, perhaps through a read error. The chain uses TRBV5-1 and TRBJ1-1, with D unresolved. This CDR3 contains 12 residues. Germline CDR1 reads SGHRS; CDR2 reads YFSETQ. The CDR3 loop reads CASSLDYTEAFF. The CDR3 DNA follows: TGTGCCAGCAGCTTAGATTACACTGAAGCTTTCTTT. The full variable domain, with the rest looked up from reference TRBV5-1 and TRBJ1-1, is KAGVTQTPRYLIKTRGQQVTLSCSPISGHRSVSWYQQTPGQGLQFLFEYFSETQRNKGNFPGRFSGRQFSNSRSEMNVSTLELGDSALYLCASSLDYTEAFFGQGTRLTVV.

This clonotype turned up a few times. V and J are TRBV10-3 and TRBJ2-1, with D perhaps TRBD1 (5 bases). Germline V gene sequence: CDR1 ENHRY, CDR2 SYGVKD. Trimming took 11 bases from V and 8 from J, leaving 19 bases between them. The CDR3 totals 13 residues. CDR3 protein: CAAERGPSDEQFF. The DNA of the CDR3 is TGTGCCGCAGAAAGGGGTCCCTCAGATGAGCAGTTCTTC.